Presented here are 20 T cell receptor beta chains from one specimen sequenced in a study of T cells in Graves' hyperthyroidism and ophthalmopathy. It was RNA transcripts that yielded the amplified TCR beta CDR3 regions. Researchers ran a first-round RT-PCR on the TCR CDR3 using the HTBI primer set. TCRdb reprocessed the multiplex PCR reads via MiXCR and lists one record per CDR3 protein. The sample contains approximately 600,000 distinct CDR3 sequences, approximately 15% of which appear only once. The sample taken for sequencing was blood. The receptors here all came from a woman between 25 and 40 years old with Graves' hyperthyroidism that later progressed to Graves' ophthalmopathy.

Of note for this clonotype: In this CDR3 the conserved last residue, phenylalanine or tryptophan, is missing, so a read error is likely. The genes are TRBV7-2 and TRBJ1-1; 8 bases line up with TRBD1. The CDR3 covers 14 residues. Germline lookup yields CDR1 SGHTA and CDR2 FQGNSA. V was pared by 5 bases and J by 3 bases, with 5 bases of the junction left unmatched. Written as DNA, the CDR3 is TGTGCCAGCAGCCAGCAGGGGGCTGACACTGAAGCTTTCTCT. Translated, it gives CASSQQGADTEAFS.

This clonotype was observed many times. V gene TRBV7-8 combines with J gene TRBJ1-2, with D perhaps TRBD1 (5 bases). From germline, CDR1 is SGHVS and CDR2 FQNEAQ. The CDR3 is made up of 14 amino acids. V shed 0 bases and J shed 2 bases, with 7 bases lying between them. The CDR3 DNA follows: TGTGCCAGCAGCTTAGCGCAGGGAAACTATGGCTACACCTTC. It yields the protein CASSLAQGNYGYTF.

This clonotype has a count of ten or more. The chain uses TRBV28 and TRBJ1-3; D is unclear. This CDR3 is 14 amino acids long. Germline V CDR1 and CDR2: MDHEN, SYDVKM. V shed 7 bases and J shed 0 bases, with 10 bases lying between them. CDR3 residues: CASILGYSGNTIYF. The CDR3 DNA is TGTGCCAGCATCCTGGGGTACTCTGGAAACACCATATATTTT. Full variable domain (remainder filled in from reference TRBV28 and TRBJ1-3): DVKVTQSSRYLVKRTGEKVFLECVQDMDHENMFWYRQDPGLGLRLIYFSYDVKMKEKGDIPEGYSVSREKKERFSLILESASTNQTSMYLCASILGYSGNTIYFGEGSWLTVV.

This clonotype came up many times. Sequence at one end of the junction differs from germline and may be a read error. The rearrangement uses TRBV19 and TRBJ2-7; D perhaps matches TRBD1 (5 bases). Germline CDR1 is LNHDA and CDR2 is SQIVND (reference sequence). The CDR3 runs to 14 residues. In nucleotides, the CDR3 is TGCGCCAGCAGCCGGCCGGGTCAGGGCTACGAGCAGTACTTC. Its translation is CASSRPGQGYEQYF.

This clonotype was seen many times. The J gene is TRBJ1-2, the V gene TRBV5-8, with 9 bases fitting TRBD1. Germline CDR1 and CDR2: SGHTS and YDEGEE. J was trimmed by 4 bases and V by 4 bases; bases with no gene match: 8. This CDR3 is built from 15 residues. CDR3 in DNA: TGTGCCAGCAGCGTTTCGGGACAGGGATCCTATGGCTACACCTTC. Its protein is CASSVSGQGSYGYTF.

The chain uses TRBV27 and TRBJ2-7, with TRBD1 as a possible D gene (5 bases). CDR3 length equals 15 residues. The V gene lost 7 bases and the J gene lost 1 base, with 17 bases spanning the gap. From germline, CDR1 is MNHEY and CDR2 SMNVEV (reference sequence). CDR3 protein: CASTRRAGISYEQYF. CDR3 in DNA: TGTGCCAGCACTCGAAGGGCAGGGATTTCCTACGAGCAGTACTTC.

The chain uses TRBV19 and TRBJ2-7; D is possibly TRBD1 or TRBD2 (5 bases each). The CDR3 contains 13 residues. Trimming took off 7 bases at V and 2 bases at J, with 12 bases between the two ends. CDR1 is LNHDA, CDR2 SQIVND, per germline (reference sequence). The CDR3 loop reads CASKGSDTYEQYF. DNA for the CDR3: TGTGCCAGTAAGGGGAGCGACACCTACGAGCAGTACTTC.

This clonotype was counted only a few times. This chain links TRBV5-1 with TRBJ2-1; TRBD2 matches 7 bases. This CDR3 spans 14 amino acids. Germline CDR1 and CDR2: SGHRS and YFSETQ. The J segment lost 8 bases and the V segment lost 1 base, leaving 6 bases of the junction unmatched. CDR3: CASSLTGGSYEQFF. CDR3 nucleotide sequence: TGCGCCAGCAGCTTGACGGGAGGCAGCTATGAGCAGTTCTTC.

On this clonotype: A much larger clone lies one base from this, so it may be a read error. This chain connects TRBV15 to TRBJ2-1; D not certain. Germline V gene data show CDR1 as LNHNV and CDR2 as YYDKDF (reference sequence). The CDR3 has 11 residues. CDR3 protein: CATSRENEQLF. The CDR3 DNA sequence: TGTGCCACCAGCAGAGAGAATGAGCAGTTGTTC.

This clonotype has ten or more counts. The V gene is TRBV29-1, the J gene TRBJ1-1, with D unclear. Trimming stripped 3 bases from V and 0 bases from J, with 5 bases between. Germline assignment: CDR1 SQVTM and CDR2 ANQGSEA. The CDR3 contains 12 residues. The CDR3: CSVEWVNTEAFF. The CDR3 DNA is TGCAGCGTTGAGTGGGTGAACACTGAAGCTTTCTTT.

This clonotype was detected ten times or more. The rearrangement joins TRBV14 to TRBJ1-2; tentative D call: TRBD1 (5 bases). The CDR3 contains 16 residues. Deletions cut 0 bases from V and 8 bases from J, with 19 bases between. Germline-derived CDR1 and CDR2 are SGHDN and FVKESK. CDR3 DNA: TGTGCCAGCAGCCAAGATGTTGGGGCAGGGATCGGGGGCTACACCTTC. Protein product: CASSQDVGAGIGGYTF.

Concerning this clonotype itself: A junction end diverges from the germline sequence, so it may reflect a read error. The chain has TRBV5-5 and TRBJ2-4; D call uncertain. This CDR3 contains 13 residues. Looked up from germline, CDR1 is SGHKS and CDR2 is YYEKEE (reference sequence). The CDR3 region has the DNA TGCGCCAGCAGCCTCAACGCAAAGGACATTCAGTACTTC. It encodes CASSLNAKDIQYF.

This clonotype came up many times. V is TRBV28 and J is TRBJ2-3, with 7 nucleotides matching TRBD2. CDR3 length: 12 residues. Germline values: CDR1 MDHEN, CDR2 SYDVKM. J was trimmed by 6 bases and V by 6 bases; bases with no gene match: 3. The DNA of the CDR3 is TGTGCCAGCAGGCCACTAGCGGATACGCAGTATTTT. Translated, it gives CASRPLADTQYF.

This clonotype was seen a few times. The rearrangement uses TRBV29-1 and TRBJ1-5, with D possibly TRBD1 on 5 matching bases. The germline V gene has CDR1 SQVTM and CDR2 ANQGSEA. V dropped 5 bases and J dropped 4 bases, with 15 bases sitting between them. The CDR3 sequence is 14 residues long. CDR3 bases: TGCAGCGTTCTATGGGGCCTCTGGAATCAGCCCCAGCATTTT. Protein sequence: CSVLWGLWNQPQHF.

The rearrangement uses TRBV2 and TRBJ2-5; 7 bases fit TRBD2. CDR3 length equals 15 residues. The germline CDR1 and CDR2 sequences are SNHLY and FYNNEI. V shed 8 bases and J 5 bases; nucleotides not matched to a gene: 14. The CDR3 loop is CASGGDDYSSETQYF. The CDR3 DNA follows: TGTGCCAGCGGGGGGGACGACTATAGCTCGGAGACCCAGTACTTC.

This clonotype was seen at least ten times. V usage is TRBV15 and J usage is TRBJ1-1, with D possibly TRBD1 on 6 matching bases. CDR3 length equals 13 residues. V dropped 6 bases and J dropped 5 bases, with 13 bases sitting between them. Germline V gene sequence: CDR1 LNHNV, CDR2 YYDKDF (reference sequence). CDR3 in DNA: TGTGCCACCAGGCGGACAGCTACGACTGAAGCTTTCTTT. This gives the protein CATRRTATTEAFF.

There are many counts of this clonotype. The CDR3 loop is CSVGYVSYEQYF. CDR3 in DNA: TGCAGCGTTGGGTACGTCTCCTACGAGCAGTACTTC. J is TRBJ2-7 and V is TRBV29-1; D not certain. V was clipped by 4 bases and J by 0 bases, with 7 bases between them. The CDR3 is made up of 12 amino acids. Germline-derived CDR1 and CDR2 are SQVTM and ANQGSEA.

CDR3: CASSSGSITYEQYF. The CDR3, as DNA: TGTGCCAGTAGTAGCGGGAGTATAACCTACGAGCAGTACTTC. The rearrangement uses TRBV19 and TRBJ2-7, with 7 nucleotides matching TRBD2. The V gene's germline CDR1 is LNHDA and CDR2 SQIVND (reference sequence). The CDR3 totals 14 residues. Losses at the gene ends were 4 bases for V and 2 bases for J; bases not matched to a gene: 5.

This clonotype occurred many times. The V call is TRBV19, the J call TRBJ1-1; D unresolved. From germline, CDR1 is LNHDA and CDR2 SQIVND (reference sequence). V lost 0 bases, J lost 6 bases, and 11 bases lay in between. CDR3 length: 14 amino acids. The CDR3 DNA reads TGTGCCAGTAGTATAGATCTAATGACCTCTGAAGCTTTCTTT. Its translation is CASSIDLMTSEAFF.

There are many counts of this clonotype. The chain has TRBV11-3 and TRBJ2-7; D call uncertain. The ends were cut back, 5 bases at V and 2 bases at J, with 10 bases in the middle. Germline V gene lookup returns CDR1 SGHNT and CDR2 YENEEA. CDR3 length equals 13 residues. CDR3 region: CASSQRQAYEQYF. DNA of the CDR3: TGTGCCAGCAGCCAACGCCAGGCCTACGAGCAGTACTTC.